This entry describes one T cell receptor (beta chain). This sample is part of a study of OX40 agonist ivuxolimab in advanced cancers. CDR3 length: 14 residues. V dropped 9 bases and J dropped 4 bases, with 17 bases sitting between them. The germline CDR1 and CDR2 sequences are MNHEY and SMNVEV (reference sequence). Method: immunoSEQ multiplex PCR; TCRdb's copy keeps in-frame clones and lacks some. This sample has over 60,000 clones; over 90% occur once, and the top ten carry 15% to 18%. The chain carries TRBV27 and TRBJ2-3; D is uncertain. The sequence was collected from an adult with an advanced solid tumor such as melanoma, head and neck, liver or kidney cancer. The sequenced sample was CD4+ or CD8+ T cells sorted from blood, obtained in a trial of the OX40 agonist ivuxolimab. The CDR3 protein is CARPVGWHADTQYF. CDR3 bases: TGTGCCAGGCCTGTTGGTTGGCACGCAGATACGCAGTATTTT.